The following is a T cell receptor beta chain sequence with its context. The antigen is not known. PCR amplification relied on 60 Vbeta primers (plus 13 Jbeta primers). TCRdb's copy holds only in-frame clones and misses some; the assay was immunoSEQ multiplex PCR. The sample contains under 150,000 clones, 81% of which appear only once. V lost 11 bases, J lost 5 bases, and 12 bases lay in between. The V gene's germline CDR1 is LNHDA and CDR2 SQIVND (reference sequence). The CDR3 extends over 11 amino acids. This entry comes from a study of cytomegalovirus exposure and HLA in healthy donors. Donors were ostensibly healthy at sampling, although undocumented immune exposures were probable. Study outcomes and limitations: Cytomegalovirus status was reportedly diagnosed by the classifier with high specificity and sensitivity. Cytomegalovirus association was assigned to 170 or so TCR beta chains.

Sequencing input: PBMCs. The chain uses TRBV19 and TRBJ1-2; D not certain. This clonotype originated in a woman aged 25-40 years in good health and CMV-seronegative. CDR3 sequence (DNA): TGTGCCCCCGGGAAAGATTATGGCTACACCTTC. Encoded protein: CAPGKDYGYTF.